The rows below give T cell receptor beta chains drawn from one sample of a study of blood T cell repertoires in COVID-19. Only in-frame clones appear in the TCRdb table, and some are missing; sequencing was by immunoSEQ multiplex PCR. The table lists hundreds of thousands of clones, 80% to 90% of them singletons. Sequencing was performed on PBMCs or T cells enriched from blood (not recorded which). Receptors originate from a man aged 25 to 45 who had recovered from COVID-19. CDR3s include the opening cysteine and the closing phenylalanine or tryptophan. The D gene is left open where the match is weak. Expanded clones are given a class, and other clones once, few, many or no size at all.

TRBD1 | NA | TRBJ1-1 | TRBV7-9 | TGTGCCAGCAGCGCTTGGACAGGGGACACTGAAGCTTTCTTT | CASSAWTGDTEAFF
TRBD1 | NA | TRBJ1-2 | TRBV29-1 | TGCAGCGTTGGACAGGGGGCTCAGGGCTACACCTTC | CSVGQGAQGYTF
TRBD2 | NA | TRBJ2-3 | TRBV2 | TGTGCCAGTAATTGGGAGCCTAGCGGGAGGGCCAAGTCAGATACGCAGTATTTT | CASNWEPSGRAKSDTQYF
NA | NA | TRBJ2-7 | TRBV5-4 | TGTGCCAGCAGCTTGACAGATACCTACGAGCAGTACTTC | CASSLTDTYEQYF
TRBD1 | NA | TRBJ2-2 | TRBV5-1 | TGCGCCAGCAGCCCGGACAGGGTGGGCACCGGGGAGCTGTTTTTT | CASSPDRVGTGELFF
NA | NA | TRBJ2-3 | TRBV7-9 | TGTGCCAGCAGCCGGGACTCGGCCAGCACAGATACGCAGTATTTT | CASSRDSASTDTQYF
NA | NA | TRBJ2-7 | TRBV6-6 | TGTGCCAGCAGTTACGGGCCAAGTTACGAGCAGTACTTC | CASSYGPSYEQYF
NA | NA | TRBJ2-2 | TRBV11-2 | TGTGCCAGCAGCTCAATAAAAGCGGTTTCCGGGGAGCTGTTTTTT | CASSSIKAVSGELFF
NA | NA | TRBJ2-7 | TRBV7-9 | TGTGCCAGCAGCTTAAATAGGGGGAACGAGCAGTACTTC | CASSLNRGNEQYF
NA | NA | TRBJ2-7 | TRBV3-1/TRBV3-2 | TGTGCCAGCAGCACGGGAGCTGGCGGGTACGAGCAGTACTTC | CASSTGAGGYEQYF
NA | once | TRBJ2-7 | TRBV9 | TGTGCCAGCAGCCCCACTTCCAATAACTACGAGCAGTACTTC | CASSPTSNNYEQYF
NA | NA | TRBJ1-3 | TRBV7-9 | TGTGCCAGCAGCTCCTCAGGGGCGAAGACTGGAAACACCATATATTTT | CASSSSGAKTGNTIYF
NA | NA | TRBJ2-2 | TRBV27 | TGTGCCAGCAAAACAGGATCGAACACCGGGGAGCTGTTTTTT | CASKTGSNTGELFF
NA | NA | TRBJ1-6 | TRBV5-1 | TGCGCCAGCAGCCCCACCACCTTGGCAACGGGTTCACCCCTCCACTTT | CASSPTTLATGSPLHF
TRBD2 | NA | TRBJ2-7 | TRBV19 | TGTGCCAGTAGTAGGAAGTCTAGCGGGACGATCTACGAGCAGTACTTC | CASSRKSSGTIYEQYF
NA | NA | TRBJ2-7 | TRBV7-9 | TGTGCCAGCAGCCGGGACTCTCTCTACGAGCAGTACTTC | CASSRDSLYEQYF
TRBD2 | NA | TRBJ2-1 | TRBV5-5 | TGTGCCAGCAGCTTGCTGAGCGGGAGTTTCGATGAGCAGTTCTTC | CASSLLSGSFDEQFF
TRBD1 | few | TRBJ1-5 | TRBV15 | TGTGCCACCAGCAGATTCGGGACAGGGGCCCAGCCCCAGCATTTT | CATSRFGTGAQPQHF
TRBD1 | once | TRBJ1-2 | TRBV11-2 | TGTGCCAGCAGCTCGACAGGGAACTATGGCTACACCTTC | CASSSTGNYGYTF
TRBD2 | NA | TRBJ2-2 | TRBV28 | TGTGCCAGCAGTTTAGCGGGAGTCAACACCGGGGAGCTGTTTTTT | CASSLAGVNTGELFF
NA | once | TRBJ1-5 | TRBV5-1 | TGCGCCAGCAGCCTTACAGGACCGTTCAATCAGCCCCAGCATTTT | CASSLTGPFNQPQHF
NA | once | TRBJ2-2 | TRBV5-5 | TGTGCCAGCAGCTTGTTATTTCTTGCCGGGGAGCTGTTTTTT | CASSLLFLAGELFF
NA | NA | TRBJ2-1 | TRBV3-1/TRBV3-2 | TGTGCCAGCAGCCTTGGGGGGGGCGCTGAAAATGAGCAGTTCTTC | CASSLGGGAENEQFF
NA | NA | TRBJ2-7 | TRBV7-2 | TGTGCCAGCAGCTTAGACTACTACGAGCAGTACTTC | CASSLDYYEQYF
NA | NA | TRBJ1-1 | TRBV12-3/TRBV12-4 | TGTGCCAGCAGTCTAGACAGATACACTGAAGCTTTCTTT | CASSLDRYTEAFF
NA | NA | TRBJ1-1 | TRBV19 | TGTGCCAGTAATAAGCCCTACTCCGGGGTGACCGACAAGAACACTGAAGCTTTCTTT | CASNKPYSGVTDKNTEAFF
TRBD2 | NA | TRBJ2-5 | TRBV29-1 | TGCAGCGTCGACCTCTGGGCGGGAGTTCCTGGGGAGACCCAGTACTTC | CSVDLWAGVPGETQYF
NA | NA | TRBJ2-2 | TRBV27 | TGTGCCAGCAGTTCCACTACCTCCCCTGGGGAGCTGTTTTTT | CASSSTTSPGELFF
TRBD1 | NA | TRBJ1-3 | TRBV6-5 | TGTGCCAGCAGTTACTCACAACAGGGGGCTGGAAACACCATATATTTT | CASSYSQQGAGNTIYF
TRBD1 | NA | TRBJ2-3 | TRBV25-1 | TGTGCCAGCAGCAGGGGGACAGATACGCAGTATTTT | CASSRGTDTQYF
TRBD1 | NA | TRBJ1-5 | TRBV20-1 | TGCAGTGCTAGTTCACAGGGGTCTCAGCCCCAGCATTTT | CSASSQGSQPQHF
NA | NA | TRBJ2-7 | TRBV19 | TGTGCCAGTAGTATAGGAGGACTGCCCTACGAGCAGTACTTC | CASSIGGLPYEQYF
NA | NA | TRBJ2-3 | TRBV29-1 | TGCAGCGGGACAAACACAGATACGCAGTATTTT | CSGTNTDTQYF
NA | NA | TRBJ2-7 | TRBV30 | TGTGCCTGGAGTGTAGACGGGTATGGGTACGAGCAGTACTTC | CAWSVDGYGYEQYF
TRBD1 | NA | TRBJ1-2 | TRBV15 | TGTGCCACCAGCAACAGGGGGCATGACTATGGCTACACCTTC | CATSNRGHDYGYTF
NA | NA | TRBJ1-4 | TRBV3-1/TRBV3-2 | TGTGCCAGCAGCCAGCAGGGGACTAATGAAAAACTGTTTTTT | CASSQQGTNEKLFF